This TCR beta chain was sequenced in a study of OX40 agonist ivuxolimab in advanced cancers. For the wider study: The costimulatory receptor OX40 (CD134) was targeted by ivuxolimab, a fully human IgG2 agonistic monoclonal antibody. Intravenous ivuxolimab was administered to patients every 2 weeks at six dose levels: 0.01, 0.1, 0.3, 1.5, 3 and 10 mg/kg. Patients were allowed to have had prior anti-PD-1, anti-PD-L1 or anti-CTLA-4 therapy, and approximately 39% of the dose-escalation patients had been treated with checkpoint inhibitors. The paper covers the monotherapy dose-escalation part of the phase I ivuxolimab trial, which included N of about 51 patients. Three dose-escalation patients achieved partial responses, one with hepatocellular carcinoma and two with cutaneous melanoma. Peripheral TCRbeta sequencing aimed to test whether ivuxolimab altered TCR sequence diversity and caused clonal T-cell expansion. In the dose-escalation cohort, nearly 85% of patients were male, and the mean age was around 60 years with a range of about 20 to 79. Of the approximately 54 dose-escalation patients, hepatocellular carcinoma was present in roughly 19, melanoma in around 15, renal cell carcinoma in 9 and head and neck cancer in 9. Beyond this particular receptor, the publication reports: Antigen specificity was not determined for the clonally expanded peripheral T cells. Low levels of normalized T-cell clonal expansion were also seen in some patients who did not respond. At doses from 0.1 to 3.0 mg/kg, clonal expansion was seen in both CD4+ and CD8+ blood T cells between baseline and week 6. In the 0.1-3.0 mg/kg groups, partial responders were among the patients with the lowest normalized peripheral clonal expansion, particularly in CD8+ T cells. After ivuxolimab, expanded clones were on average more numerous among CD8+ T cells than among CD4+ T cells.

For this clone: Its recognized antigen is unknown. Nothing much larger sits one base from this clone, and base qualities are not available.

From the cysteine up to the phenylalanine, the CDR3 has a length of 15 residues. The read is trimmed to its CDR3 DNA, 45 bases read in frame from base 1. From the germline V gene, CDR1 is SNHLY and CDR2 is FYNNEI. Trimming takes 3 bases off V and 7 bases off J; junction bases not matched to a gene: 9. To sequence the TCRbeta CDR3 region, genomic DNA was isolated from the sorted cells. The immunoSEQ Assay was used to sequence the TCRbeta CDR3 regions. This immuneACCESS table, as held by TCRdb, lists in-frame sequences with V and J called but not all clones. Of the missing ones, under half trace to an unresolved V gene in checked studies; the others have no known cause. The sample table lists roughly 60,000 clones, nearly 85% of them with a count of one. The top ten clones comprise under 2.5% of the sample. The trial excluded patients who had a history of autoimmune disease or who were on systemic immunosuppression. Peripheral blood for TCR sequencing was collected from all dose cohorts at baseline, on cycle 4 day 1, and on cycle 7 day 1. Samples were obtained from an open-label, multicenter, first-in-human phase I dose-escalation trial of ivuxolimab. Adults with locally advanced or metastatic melanoma, renal cell, hepatocellular, or head and neck squamous cell carcinoma were enrolled in the trial. CD4+ and CD8+ T cells were sorted separately from peripheral blood before TCR sequencing.

The chain uses TRBV2 and TRBJ1-2; 9 junctional bases match TRBD1. The receptor was derived from an adult with an advanced solid tumor such as melanoma, head and neck, liver or kidney cancer. The material was CD4+ or CD8+ T cells sorted from blood, obtained in a trial of the OX40 agonist ivuxolimab. This receptor has the CDR3 CASSEAPGQGAGYTF. The sequenced DNA: TGTGCCAGCAGTGAGGCACCGGGACAGGGAGCTGGCTACACCTTC.